These 20 T cell receptor beta chains were sequenced from one sample in a study of blood T cell repertoires in COVID-19. Sequencing used immunoSEQ multiplex PCR; TCRdb keeps in-frame clones, though not all of them. Among 210,000 or so clones listed, 84% were seen once. Sequenced material: peripheral blood. These receptors all stem from a woman in her 50s with active or convalescent COVID-19.

This chain uses TRBV24-1 with TRBJ2-2; TRBD1 aligns across 10 bases. CDR1 is KGHDR and CDR2 is SFDVKD in the germline V gene. The CDR3 covers 17 residues. J lost 3 bases, V lost 4 bases, and 7 bases had no gene match. CDR3 residues: CATSDRDRGADTGELFF. The CDR3 bases are TGTGCCACCAGTGACCGGGACAGGGGCGCGGACACCGGGGAGCTGTTTTTT.

The chain employs TRBV19 and TRBJ1-2; D is unclear. The CDR3 totals 13 residues. The germline gives CDR1 LNHDA, CDR2 SQIVND (reference sequence). V was clipped by 8 bases and J by 8 bases, with 18 bases between them. CDR3 coding DNA: TGTGCCAGTCTTGGGAGATTTGAGACGGGCTACACCTTC. It codes for CASLGRFETGYTF.

The chain carries TRBV6-5 and TRBJ2-3, with TRBD2 matching over 8 bases. J was trimmed by 1 base and V by 7 bases; bases with no gene match: 7. In germline, CDR1 is MNHEY, CDR2 SVGAGI. The CDR3 loop spans 15 amino acids. DNA of the CDR3: TGTGCCAGCACTTTGAGCGGGGGCGGCACAGATACGCAGTATTTT. This codes for CASTLSGGGTDTQYF.

The V call is TRBV6-1, the J call TRBJ2-3; TRBD2 agrees at 10 bases. Germline CDR1 MNHNS, CDR2 SASEGT. The length of the CDR3 is 15 residues. V was pared by 2 bases and J by 4 bases, with 3 bases of the junction left unmatched. CDR3 protein: CASSESSGGADTQYF. The CDR3 nucleotides read TGTGCCAGCAGTGAATCTAGCGGGGGTGCAGATACGCAGTATTTT.

In DNA, the CDR3 is TGTGCCAGCAGCTTGGTCCCGGGGGACCTTGGGCAGTACGTC. Its translation: CASSLVPGDLGQYV. The J gene is TRBJ2-7, the V gene TRBV5-4, with a weak D call TRBD2 (6 bases). Germline CDR1 reads SGHNT; CDR2 reads YYREEE (reference sequence). The CDR3 is 14 residues long. Trimming removed 0 bases at V and 9 bases at J, with 16 bases between.

The gene calls are TRBV5-1 and TRBJ2-3; 12 bases are shared with TRBD1. The CDR3 has 15 residues. Unmatched junction bases numbered 3, after V lost 3 bases and J lost 4 bases. The germline gives CDR1 SGHRS, CDR2 YFSETQ. CDR3 DNA: TGCGCCAGCAGCTCTGGGACAGGGGGCGCAGATACGCAGTATTTT. Protein sequence: CASSSGTGGADTQYF.

CDR3 protein: CASSFNNQPQHF. In DNA, the CDR3 is TGTGCCAGCAGCTTTAACAATCAGCCCCAGCATTTT. The chain has TRBV5-5 and TRBJ1-5; D gene ambiguous. Trimming left V 2 bases short and J 3 bases short, with 3 bases between. From germline, CDR1 is SGHKS and CDR2 YYEKEE (reference sequence). CDR3 length: 12 amino acids.

CDR3 sequence (DNA): TGTGCCAGCAGTCCCCGGGGTGGGAATTCACCCCTCCACTTT. Translation: CASSPRGGNSPLHF. The chain is built from TRBV25-1 and TRBJ1-6, with no clear D. CDR3 size: 14 residues. Trimming left V 5 bases short and J 7 bases short, with 12 bases between. Germline V gene sequence: CDR1 MGHDK, CDR2 SYGVNS.

V gene TRBV5-1 combines with J gene TRBJ2-3; possible D gene TRBD1, 6 bases. Looked up from germline, CDR1 is SGHRS and CDR2 is YFSETQ. This CDR3 spans 14 amino acids. The V and J ends lost 5 bases and 4 bases respectively, with 14 bases between them. The CDR3 DNA sequence: TGCGCCAGCAGTCTGGGACATGGCGCAGATACGCAGTATTTT. Protein product: CASSLGHGADTQYF.

The V call is TRBV11-1, the J call TRBJ2-5; TRBD1 might be the D (6 bases). Trimming took 4 bases from V and 2 from J, leaving 11 bases between them. The CDR3 spans 14 residues. Germline V gene lookup returns CDR1 SGHAT and CDR2 FQDESV (reference sequence). CDR3 nucleotide sequence: TGTGCCAGCAGCTCTGGGGGCAGTCAAGAGACCCAGTACTTC. It specifies CASSSGGSQETQYF.

The rearrangement joins TRBV5-4 to TRBJ1-5; 10 nucleotides agree with TRBD1. Germline CDR1 and CDR2: SGHNT and YYREEE (reference sequence). The ends lost 2 bases at V and 5 bases at J; junction bases unmatched: 1. The CDR3 runs 14 residues. DNA of the CDR3: TGTGCCAGCAGCTTAGGGACAGGGGATCAGCCCCAGCATTTT. Translation gives CASSLGTGDQPQHF.

The V and J genes are TRBV28 and TRBJ2-5, with 8 positions matching TRBD1. Germline CDR1 is MDHEN and CDR2 is SYDVKM. The length of the CDR3 is 15 residues. J was trimmed by 0 bases and V by 8 bases; bases with no gene match: 8. The CDR3 nucleotides read TGTGCCAGCCTTCCCAGGGACAGGCACCAAGAGACCCAGTACTTC. Encoded protein: CASLPRDRHQETQYF.

The CDR3 nucleotides are TGTGCCAGCAGCCAAGATCTCTACAGCTCCTATAATTCACCCCTCCACTTT. This codes for CASSQDLYSSYNSPLHF. This sequence joins TRBV3-1 (or the pseudogene TRBV3-2) and TRBJ1-6; D not certain. The V gene's germline CDR1 is LGHDT and CDR2 YNNKEL (reference sequence). The CDR3 loop spans 17 amino acids. Trimming cost V 0 bases and J 0 bases, with 9 bases left between them.

This clone occurred a few times. The V gene is TRBV7-2, the J gene TRBJ2-5; 14 bases align to TRBD2. V was clipped by 3 bases and J by 7 bases; unmatched bases: 4. Per germline, CDR1 SGHTA and CDR2 FQGNSA. The CDR3 is made up of 15 amino acids. CDR3 loop: CASSFSTSGGGTQYF. The CDR3 DNA is TGTGCCAGCAGCTTCTCGACTAGCGGGGGGGGGACCCAGTACTTC. The variable domain in full, with the rest retrieved from reference TRBV7-2 and TRBJ2-5, is GAGVSQSPSNKVTEKGKDVELRCDPISGHTALYWYRQSLGQGLEFLIYFQGNSAPDKSGLPSDRFSAERTGGSVSTLTIQRTQQEDSAVYLCASSFSTSGGGTQYFGPGTRLLVL.

The V call is TRBV5-1, the J call TRBJ1-1, with a possible D match to TRBD1 (5 bases). V was trimmed by 0 bases and J by 7 bases, leaving 16 bases between them. Germline V gene data show CDR1 as SGHRS and CDR2 as YFSETQ. The CDR3 sequence is 15 residues long. This CDR3 is CASSLGSSLGGEAFF. As DNA, the CDR3 is TGCGCCAGCAGCTTGGGTTCCTCCCTCGGGGGTGAAGCTTTCTTT.

The V gene is TRBV11-3, the J gene TRBJ1-1, with TRBD1 matching over 8 bases. The junction had 13 bases not matched to a gene; V was cut back by 4 bases and J by 0 bases. The CDR3 contains 18 residues. Germline V gives CDR1 SGHNT, CDR2 YENEEA. The CDR3 spells CASSSDIRQGTLNTEAFF. CDR3 in DNA: TGTGCCAGCAGCTCAGACATAAGACAGGGGACTTTGAACACTGAAGCTTTCTTT.

The V gene is TRBV4-1, the J gene TRBJ2-2; 8 bases are a match to TRBD2. With 1 base clipped from V and 4 bases from J, the junction kept 8 bases outside the gene matches. The length of the CDR3 is 17 residues. Germline CDR1 MGHRA, CDR2 YSYEKL. This chain's CDR3 is CASSQVFGTSPTGELFF. The DNA of the CDR3 is TGCGCCAGCAGCCAAGTTTTCGGGACTAGTCCCACCGGGGAGCTGTTTTTT.

The V call is TRBV28, the J call TRBJ2-7, with 8 bases that match TRBD2. J lost 5 bases, V lost 6 bases, and 15 bases had no gene match. The CDR3 is 16 amino acids. Looked up from germline, CDR1 is MDHEN and CDR2 is SYDVKM. The CDR3 protein is CASRGEMSGRLNEQYF. The CDR3 DNA is TGTGCCAGCAGGGGGGAGATGAGCGGGAGACTCAACGAGCAGTACTTC.

The chain links TRBV5-1 to TRBJ2-1; 7 bases are shared with TRBD2. From germline, CDR1 is SGHRS and CDR2 YFSETQ. V lost 2 bases to trimming and J lost 6 bases; unmatched junction nucleotides: 8. This CDR3 spans 15 amino acids. The CDR3 DNA reads as TGCGCCAGCAGCTTAGAGCGGGGTTCGTCCAATGAGCAGTTCTTC. Its protein is CASSLERGSSNEQFF.

This clone has a handful of counts. The rearrangement joins TRBV9 to TRBJ1-6, with D uncertain. CDR1 and CDR2 from the germline V gene are SGDLS and YYNGEE. Trimming shortened V by 0 bases and J by 4 bases, and 5 bases separated the two germline ends. The CDR3 contains 14 residues. The CDR3 nucleotides are TGTGCCAGCAGCGTAGGTCGGTATAATTCACCCCTCCACTTT. Protein product: CASSVGRYNSPLHF.